The present T cell receptor beta chain was sequenced within a study of blood T cell repertoires in COVID-19 (dated by TCRdb to the early 2020s). In terms of the full investigation: The collaborator samples originated in the United States, Italy and Spain and spanned the acute and convalescent phases of COVID-19. The material from the prospective study consisted of cDNA or gDNA derived from T cells, B-cell-depleted T cells, or PBMCs. The samples were drawn from the first 160 participants of the ongoing ImmuneRACE study and from over a thousand subjects provided by 6 global collaborators. Where available, HLA class I and class II types were taken from metadata supplied by the sample provider and were not determined by assay-based typing. A freely available public database, intended as a resource for researchers studying the immune response to SARS-CoV-2, is where the repertoires were released. The dataset comprised deeply sampled blood TCRbeta repertoires from subjects exposed to, actively infected with, or recovered from COVID-19. Sample metadata almost always included a de-identified subject ID, COVID-19 status, age in years and sex. What the study reported, not specific to this receptor: Clinical and demographic metadata were provided uncurated, with the amount varying by source and participant.

CDR1 is given as LGHDT and CDR2 as YNNKEL, both from the germline V gene (reference sequence). V and J lose 5 bases and 9 bases, and a span of 26 bases separates them. There are 17 amino acids in the CDR3, from cysteine to phenylalanine inclusive. Solely the CDR3 DNA is kept, with 51 bases framed from the first base. This clone was counted a single time. Its antigen is unknown. No much larger clone exists at a distance of one base, and base qualities are not known. Collaborating institutions collected whole blood in K2EDTA tubes following their own protocols. For TCRbeta analysis, collaborators shipped samples in one of three forms: frozen whole blood, isolated PBMCs, or DNA extracted from either of those sample types. TCRbeta CDR3 regions were amplified from genomic DNA using the immunoSEQ Assay, a bias-controlled multiplex PCR. In the paper's pipeline: The number of nucleated cells in each sample was estimated by amplification of reference gene primers within the assay. Sequence reads were collapsed and filtered to measure the absolute abundance of every unique TCRbeta CDR3 rearrangement. For each sample, productive Simpson clonality was calculated by taking the square root of Simpson's diversity index across productive rearrangements. Drawn from immuneACCESS, this table holds only the in-frame rearrangements with V and J called that TCRdb kept. Clones are partly lost; checked studies trace under half to an unresolved V gene and leave the rest unexplained. That table is the source of V, J and clone size, and D and trimming were worked out from the DNA. This sample has some 57,000 clones in its table, and nearly 90% of those were observed once. More than 10% of the sample rests with the top ten.

The sequence links TRBV3-1 (or the pseudogene TRBV3-2) to TRBJ2-1; TRBD1 is a possible D gene, resting on 5 matching bases. What was sequenced was peripheral blood. The sequence derives from a man aged 55 to 69 with active COVID-19. This receptor has the CDR3 CASSSRPRAGSTVEQFF. The base sequence is TGTGCCAGCAGCAGTCGACCAAGGGCAGGGTCAACCGTTGAGCAGTTCTTC.